This TCR beta chain was captured by sequencing in a study of vaccination and CD4 T cells after COVID-19. Study details: Convalescent donors totaled six males and four females, including two who were Hispanic.

Described treatment: approximately 9-day PBMC culture with coronavirus spike peptide pools or control peptides (ViraFEST assay). The Oncomine TCR Beta short-read assay sequenced DNA from cultured CD4+ T cells. In TCRdb, the PCR reads were re-called with MiXCR into one record per CDR3 protein. The table shows more than 9,500 distinct CDR3 sequences, with more than 25% occurring only once. Trimming shortened V by 2 bases and J by 0 bases, and 9 bases separated the two germline ends. The CDR3 spans 15 residues. Germline-derived CDR1 and CDR2 are SGHTA and FQGTGA. Note on this clonotype: Its antigen is as yet unknown.

The sequence came from a human donor with COVID-19. The J gene is TRBJ2-3, the V gene TRBV7-3; D not certain. The sequencing sample was made of cultured CD4+ T cells from blood. This chain's CDR3 is CASSLGVPSTDTQYF. The CDR3 DNA follows: TGTGCCAGCAGCTTAGGGGTCCCTAGCACAGATACGCAGTATTTT. The variable domain in full, completed from reference TRBV7-3 and TRBJ2-3, reads GAGVSQTPSNKVTEKGKYVELRCDPISGHTALYWYRQSLGQGPEFLIYFQGTGAADDSGLPNDRFFAVRPEGSVSTLKIQRTERGDSAVYLCASSLGVPSTDTQYFGPGTRLTVL.